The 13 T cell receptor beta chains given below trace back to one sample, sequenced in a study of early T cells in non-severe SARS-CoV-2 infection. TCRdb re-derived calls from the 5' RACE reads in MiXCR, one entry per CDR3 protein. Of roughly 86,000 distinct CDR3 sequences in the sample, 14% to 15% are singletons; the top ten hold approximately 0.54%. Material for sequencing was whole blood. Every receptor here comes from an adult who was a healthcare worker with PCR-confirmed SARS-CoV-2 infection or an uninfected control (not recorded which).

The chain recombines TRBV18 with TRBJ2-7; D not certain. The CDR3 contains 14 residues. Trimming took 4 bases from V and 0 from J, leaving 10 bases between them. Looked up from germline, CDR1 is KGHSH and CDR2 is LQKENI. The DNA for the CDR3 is TGTGCCAGCTCACTACGGACGGGCTCCTACGAGCAGTACGTC. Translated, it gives CASSLRTGSYEQYV.

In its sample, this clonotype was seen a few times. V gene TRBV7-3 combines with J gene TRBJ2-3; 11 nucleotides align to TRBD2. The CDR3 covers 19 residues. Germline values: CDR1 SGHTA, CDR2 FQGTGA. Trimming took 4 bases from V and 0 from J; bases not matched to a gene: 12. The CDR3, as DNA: TGTGCCAGCAGCTATGGCAGTCTAGCGGGGGGCAAAAGCACAGATACGCAGTATTTT. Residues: CASSYGSLAGGKSTDTQYF.

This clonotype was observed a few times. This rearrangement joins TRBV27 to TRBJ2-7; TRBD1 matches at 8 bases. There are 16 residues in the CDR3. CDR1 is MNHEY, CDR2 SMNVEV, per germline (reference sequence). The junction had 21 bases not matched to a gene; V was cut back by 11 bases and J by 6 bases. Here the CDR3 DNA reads TGTGCCCATGTTGCGGCAGGGGGCGCCGGATTGACCGAGCAGTACGTC. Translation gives CAHVAAGGAGLTEQYV.

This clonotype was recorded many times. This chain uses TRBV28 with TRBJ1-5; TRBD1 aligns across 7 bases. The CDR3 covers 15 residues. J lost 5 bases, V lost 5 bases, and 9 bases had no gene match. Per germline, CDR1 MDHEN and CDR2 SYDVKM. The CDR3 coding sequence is TGTGCCAGCAGTATTTTACAGGGGAGGGATCAGCCCCAGCATTTT. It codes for CASSILQGRDQPQHF. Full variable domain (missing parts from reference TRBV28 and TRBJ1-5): DVKVTQSSRYLVKRTGEKVFLECVQDMDHENMFWYRQDPGLGLRLIYFSYDVKMKEKGDIPEGYSVSREKKERFSLILESASTNQTSMYLCASSILQGRDQPQHFGDGTRLSIL.

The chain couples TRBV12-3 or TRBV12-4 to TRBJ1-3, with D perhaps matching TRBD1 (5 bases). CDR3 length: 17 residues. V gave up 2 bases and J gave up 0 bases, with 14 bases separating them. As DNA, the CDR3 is TGTGCCAGCAGTTTACATCCGCGAGGGGTCTCTGGAAACACCATATATTTT. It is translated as CASSLHPRGVSGNTIYF.

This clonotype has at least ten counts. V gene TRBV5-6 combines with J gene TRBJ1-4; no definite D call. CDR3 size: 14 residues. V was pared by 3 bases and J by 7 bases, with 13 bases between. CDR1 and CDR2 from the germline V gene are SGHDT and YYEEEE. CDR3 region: CASSSNDVGEKLFF. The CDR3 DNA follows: TGTGCCAGCAGCTCGAACGACGTGGGTGAAAAACTGTTTTTT.

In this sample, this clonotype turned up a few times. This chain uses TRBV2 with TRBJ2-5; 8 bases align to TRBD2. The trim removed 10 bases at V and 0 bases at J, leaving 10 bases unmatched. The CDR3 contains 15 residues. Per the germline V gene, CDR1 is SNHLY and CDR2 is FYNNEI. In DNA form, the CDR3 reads TGTGCCACCGGGAGACTAGCGAGACACCAAGAGACCCAGTACTTC. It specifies CATGRLARHQETQYF.

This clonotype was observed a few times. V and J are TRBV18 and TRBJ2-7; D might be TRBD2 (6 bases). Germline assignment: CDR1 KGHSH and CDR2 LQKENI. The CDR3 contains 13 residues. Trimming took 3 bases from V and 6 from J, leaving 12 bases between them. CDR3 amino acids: CASSPGGRGEQYV. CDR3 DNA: TGTGCCAGCTCACCGGGGGGTAGAGGCGAGCAGTACGTC.

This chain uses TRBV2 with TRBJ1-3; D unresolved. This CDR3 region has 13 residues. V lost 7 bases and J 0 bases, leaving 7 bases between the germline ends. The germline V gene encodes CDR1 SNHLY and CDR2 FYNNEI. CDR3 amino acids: CASKVSSGNTIYF. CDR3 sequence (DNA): TGTGCCAGCAAGGTATCCTCTGGAAACACCATATATTTT.

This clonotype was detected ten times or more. This chain's CDR3 is CASSRSGGSNTQYF. In DNA form, the CDR3 reads TGTGCCAGCAGTAGGAGCGGGGGGTCGAATACGCAGTATTTT. This chain uses TRBV28 with TRBJ2-3; TRBD2 agrees at 9 bases. The CDR3 has 14 amino acids. CDR1 and CDR2 (germline): MDHEN, SYDVKM. V was pared by 5 bases and J by 7 bases, with 7 bases of the junction left unmatched.

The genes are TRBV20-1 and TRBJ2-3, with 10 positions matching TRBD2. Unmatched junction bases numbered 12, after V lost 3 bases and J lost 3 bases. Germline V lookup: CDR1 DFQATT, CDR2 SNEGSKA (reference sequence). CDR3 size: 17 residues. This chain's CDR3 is CSASSPTPSGGTDTQYF. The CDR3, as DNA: TGCAGTGCTAGCTCACCCACACCTAGCGGGGGAACAGATACGCAGTATTTT.

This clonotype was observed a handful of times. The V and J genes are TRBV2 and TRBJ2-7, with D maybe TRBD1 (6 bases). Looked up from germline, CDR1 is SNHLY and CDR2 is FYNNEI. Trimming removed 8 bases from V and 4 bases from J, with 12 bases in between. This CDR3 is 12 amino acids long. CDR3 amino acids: CASGQNTYEQYV. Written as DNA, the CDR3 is TGTGCCAGCGGACAGAATACTTACGAGCAGTACGTC.

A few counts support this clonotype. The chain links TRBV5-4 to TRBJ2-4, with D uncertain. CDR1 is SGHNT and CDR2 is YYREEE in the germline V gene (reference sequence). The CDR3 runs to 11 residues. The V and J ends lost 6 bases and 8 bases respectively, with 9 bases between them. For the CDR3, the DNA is TGTGCCAGCACCAATCGGGACATTCAGTACTTC. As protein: CASTNRDIQYF.